The clone carrying this TCR beta chain was recorded many times. The target antigen is unknown. Individual cDNA molecules each received unique molecular identifiers attached to them. Each CDR3 protein is one row after TCRdb ran MiXCR on the 5' RACE reads. The repertoire has 98,000 or so distinct CDR3 sequences, approximately 9.9% of them found once; the top ten carry around 5%. This entry belongs to a study of early T cells in non-severe SARS-CoV-2 infection. Study in general: The study sequenced bulk RNA from unsorted whole blood, with chains unpaired.

Germline lookup yields CDR1 SGHRS and CDR2 YFSETQ. V dropped 4 bases and J dropped 4 bases, with 6 bases sitting between them. This CDR3 is 12 amino acids long. Study outcomes and limitations: Anti-spike CD8 responses were favored by VDJdb matching, which missed private and CD4 specificities.

The rearrangement uses TRBV5-1 and TRBJ2-1; the D is unclear. The sample taken for sequencing was whole blood. The sequence derives from an adult who was a healthcare worker with PCR-confirmed SARS-CoV-2 infection or an uninfected control (not recorded which). The CDR3 loop is CASSRNYNEQFF. Written as DNA, the CDR3 is TGCGCCAGCAGCCGCAATTACAATGAGCAGTTCTTC.